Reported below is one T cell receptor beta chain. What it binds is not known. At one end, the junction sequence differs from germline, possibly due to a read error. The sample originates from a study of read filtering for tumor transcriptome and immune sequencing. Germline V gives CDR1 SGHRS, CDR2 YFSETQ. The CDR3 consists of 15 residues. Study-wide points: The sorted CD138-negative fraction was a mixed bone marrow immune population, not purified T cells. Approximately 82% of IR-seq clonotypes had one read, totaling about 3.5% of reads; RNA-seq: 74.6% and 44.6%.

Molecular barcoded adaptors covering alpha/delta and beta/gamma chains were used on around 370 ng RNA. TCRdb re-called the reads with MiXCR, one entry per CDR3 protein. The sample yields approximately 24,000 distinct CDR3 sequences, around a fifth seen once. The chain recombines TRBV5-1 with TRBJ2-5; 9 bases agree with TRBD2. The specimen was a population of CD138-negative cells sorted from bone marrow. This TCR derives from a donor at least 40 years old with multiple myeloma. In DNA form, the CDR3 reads TGCGCCGGCAGCTACGCGACTAGCGGTATGGAGACCCAGTACTTC. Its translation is CAGSYATSGMETQYF.